The 31 T cell receptor beta chains reported below all come from one sample, sequenced in a study of CD8+CD57+ T cells in acquired aplastic anemia (dated by TCRdb to 2017 to 2018). The patients picked for sequencing were ones in whom flow cytometry had shown an expansion of CD8+CD57+ cells. TCRdb records Illumina HiSeq 2000 as the sequencer. Genomic DNA was used as template for profiling of TCR beta VDJ combinations and CDR3 sequences. In TCRdb, the public reads were trimmed at Q25 with fastp and aligned with MiXCR, with productive beta chains retained. Merged by CDR3 protein, the rows form single entries marked with the most common genes and DNA. A total of around 250,000 distinct CDR3 sequences appear in this sample, approximately 82% of them only once. 35% to 50% of the sample rests with the top ten. The material sequenced was sorted CD4+, CD8+, or CD8+CD57+ T cells (not recorded which) from PBMCs. Every receptor here comes from a human donor with aplastic anemia.

The genes are TRBV5-1 and TRBJ2-3; TRBD2 agrees at 10 bases. V lost 3 bases to trimming and J lost 3 bases; unmatched junction nucleotides: 4. CDR3 length: 15 residues. Germline CDR1 reads SGHRS; CDR2 reads YFSETQ. DNA for the CDR3: TGCGCCAGCAGCTCCAGCGGGGGGGCGACAGATACGCAGTATTTT. Translation: CASSSSGGATDTQYF.

This clonotype was picked up one time. The V and J genes are TRBV7-4 and TRBJ2-5; 8 nucleotides agree with TRBD1. Unmatched junction bases numbered 20, after V lost 7 bases and J lost 13 bases. CDR1 is SGHVT, CDR2 SQSDAQ, per germline. There are 15 residues in the CDR3. CDR3 loop: CASNKLPWTGSGTYF. The CDR3 nucleotides are TGTGCCAGCAACAAACTCCCCTGGACAGGGTCAGGCACGTACTTC.

This clonotype was seen once. The V call is TRBV19, the J call TRBJ1-5, with unresolved D. V lost 1 base and J 12 bases, leaving 19 bases between the germline ends. This CDR3 has 15 amino acids. Germline loops: CDR1 LNHDA, CDR2 SQIVND (reference sequence). The CDR3 region has the DNA TGTGCCAGTAGTATAGCTAGAGAAGCCCACAATGACCAGCATTTT. This encodes CASSIAREAHNDQHF. Full variable domain (missing parts from reference TRBV19 and TRBJ1-5): DGGITQSPKYLFRKEGQNVTLSCEQNLNHDAMYWYRQDPGQGLRLIYYSQIVNDFQKGDIAEGYSVSREKKESFPLTVTSAQKNPTAFYLCASSIAREAHNDQHFGDGTRLSIL.

Regarding this clonotype: No DNA is shown, since the ends of the CDR3 on it are uncertain; the CDR3 is the one TCRdb lists. The genes are TRBV7-2 and TRBJ2-3. 14 amino acids form the CDR3, both terminal residues included. Germline CDR1 reads SGHTA; CDR2 reads FQGNSA. CDR3 region: CASSLDREQYVEPF.

CDR3 protein: CASSVVGERSDKYYF. CDR3 coding DNA: TGTGCCAGCAGCGTAGTCGGGGAGAGGAGCGATAAGTACTATTTT. This chain links TRBV7-9 with TRBJ2-3; D might be TRBD2 (5 bases). This CDR3 has 15 residues. Germline V gene data show CDR1 as SEHNR and CDR2 as FQNEAQ (reference sequence). Trimming took off 5 bases at V and 15 bases at J, with 27 bases between the two ends.

J is TRBJ2-3 and V is TRBV2; no clear D gene. CDR1 is SNHLY and CDR2 is FYNNEI in the germline V gene. Trimming took 9 bases from V and 6 from J, leaving 10 bases between them. CDR3 size: 11 residues. Written as DNA, the CDR3 is TGTGCCAGTCTTCTCGGGGATACGCAGTATTTT. Encoded protein: CASLLGDTQYF.

The chain uses TRBV7-9 and TRBJ1-5; D unresolved. The CDR3 is 13 amino acids. The germline V and J ends were trimmed by 4 bases and 12 bases, with 16 bases remaining between them. CDR1 is SEHNR and CDR2 is FQNEAQ in the germline V gene (reference sequence). The CDR3 sequence: CASSYKGSRRQHF. The CDR3 DNA reads as TGTGCCAGCAGCTATAAAGGAAGTCGGCGCCAGCATTTT.

Turning to this clonotype: The final CDR3 position lacks the conserved phenylalanine or tryptophan, pointing to a likely read error. It is unclear where the CDR3 begins or ends on the DNA, so no DNA is shown, and the CDR3 is as TCRdb lists it. The rearrangement joins TRBV7-2 to TRBJ2-3; the table's TRBD2 call for D was not verified on the DNA. Germline CDR1 is SGHTA and CDR2 is FQGNSA. Ends included, the CDR3 has 13 residues. The CDR3 protein is CASSYAGGPKTQY.

The V gene is TRBV20-1, the J gene TRBJ1-2; D is unclear. V lost 5 bases and J 0 bases, leaving 7 bases between the germline ends. CDR3 length: 12 residues. Germline V gene data show CDR1 as DFQATT and CDR2 as SNEGSKA (reference sequence). The CDR3 region has the DNA TGCAGTGCTTCAACAGCTAACTATGGCTACACCTTC. Encoded protein: CSASTANYGYTF.

About this clonotype itself: With a much larger clone just one base away, this may be a read error. The chain has TRBV9 and TRBJ2-1, with a tentative D call TRBD1 (7 bases). Per germline, CDR1 SGDLS and CDR2 YYNGEE. V lost 3 bases and J 11 bases, leaving 24 bases between the germline ends. The CDR3 is 16 residues long. CDR3 residues: CASSGGDRQGENKQFF. As DNA, the CDR3 is TGTGCCAGCAGCGGGGGGGACCGACAGGGAGAAAACAAGCAGTTCTTC. The variable domain in full, completed from reference TRBV9 and TRBJ2-1, reads DSGVTQTPKHLITATGQRVTLRCSPRSGDLSVYWYQQSLDQGLQFLIQYYNGEERAKGNILERFSAQQFPDLHSELNLSSLELGDSALYFCASSGGDRQGENKQFFGPGTRLTVL.

This chain links TRBV9 with TRBJ2-7; possibly TRBD2 for D (5 bases). The CDR3 runs 15 residues. The V end was cut by 4 bases, the J end by 0 bases, with 14 bases between. The germline gives CDR1 SGDLS, CDR2 YYNGEE. CDR3 amino acids: CASSPRGNPSYEQYF. The DNA for the CDR3 is TGTGCCAGCAGCCCTCGGGGAAATCCCTCCTACGAGCAGTACTTC.

This clonotype was counted only a few times. This chain connects TRBV10-3 to TRBJ2-6; D call uncertain. CDR1 and CDR2 (germline): ENHRY, SYGVKD. The CDR3 extends over 17 amino acids. Trimming removed 9 bases from V and 4 bases from J, with 22 bases in between. The CDR3 protein is CAINRGIDGPGANVLTF. CDR3 DNA: TGTGCCATAAATCGAGGCATAGACGGTCCCGGGGCCAACGTCCTGACTTTC.

This chain uses TRBV6-1 with TRBJ2-3, with 7 bases fitting TRBD2. V shed 7 bases, J shed 0 bases, and the junction held 7 bases outside the gene matches. The CDR3 extends over 15 amino acids. The germline CDR1 and CDR2 sequences are MNHNS and SASEGT. Written as DNA, the CDR3 is TGTGCCAGCAAGCCAACGGGGGGAAGCACAGATACGCAGTATTTT. It codes for CASKPTGGSTDTQYF.

A note on this clonotype: The CDR3 carries no conserved terminal phenylalanine or tryptophan, so it likely arises from a read error. The DNA is omitted, as the CDR3 cannot be located on it reliably, and the CDR3 follows TCRdb's listing. The genes are TRBV7-9 and TRBJ1-2; the table calls TRBD1, which could not be checked here. Germline loops: CDR1 SEHNR, CDR2 FQNEAQ (reference sequence). The CDR3 is 13 residues long, ends included. CDR3 sequence reads: CASSLQRRRGCDV.

This clonotype came up once. The gene calls are TRBV7-8 and TRBJ1-2; D gene ambiguous. Germline assignment: CDR1 SGHVS and CDR2 FQNEAQ. V lost 1 base and J 9 bases, leaving 21 bases between the germline ends. The CDR3 extends over 16 amino acids. CDR3 sequence: CASSLEGGGDTHCYTF. In DNA, the CDR3 is TGTGCCAGCAGCTTAGAGGGAGGCGGCGATACGCATTGCTACACCTTC.

This clonotype was recorded once. One end of the junction fails to match germline, which may point to a read error. The chain joins TRBV7-2 to TRBJ1-1; D is uncertain. The CDR3 covers 14 residues. The germline V gene encodes CDR1 SGHTA and CDR2 FQGNSA. The chain's CDR3 is CASSLVGENHDALF. The CDR3 DNA sequence: TGTGCCAGCAGCCTAGTGGGAGAGAACCATGACGCTTTGTTT.

The rearrangement joins TRBV5-4 to TRBJ2-3; tentatively, D is TRBD2 (5 bases). Between the trimmed V and J ends, which lost 2 bases and 2 bases, there was a span of 12 bases. This CDR3 has 15 amino acids. CDR1 SGHNT and CDR2 YYREEE come from the germline V gene (reference sequence). CDR3: CASSFTRSPTDTQYF. CDR3 DNA: TGTGCCAGCAGCTTTACTAGGTCACCCACAGATACGCAGTATTTT.

The J gene is TRBJ1-1, the V gene TRBV7-8; D gene unclear. The CDR3 loop spans 15 amino acids. V was cut by 3 bases and J by 13 bases, with 24 bases left in between. Germline CDR1 and CDR2: SGHVS and FQNEAQ. The CDR3 DNA is TGTGCCAGCAGCTTCCAAGGAGGTCCCGTCACGCAGTATTTCTTT. Protein: CASSFQGGPVTQYFF. Supplemented by reference TRBV7-8 and TRBJ1-1, the full variable domain reads GAGVSQSPRYKVAKRGQDVALRCDPISGHVSLFWYQQALGQGPEFLTYFQNEAQLDKSGLPSDRFFAERPEGSVSTLKIQRTQQEDSAVYLCASSFQGGPVTQYFFGQGTRLTVV.

A remark on this clonotype: One junction end does not reproduce the germline sequence, and a read error may be involved. The chain combines TRBV7-8 with TRBJ2-1; the D is unclear. The length of the CDR3 is 14 residues. Germline V gene data show CDR1 as SGHVS and CDR2 as FQNEAQ. CDR3 amino acids: CASSSNPDDTAQSF. The CDR3 DNA is TGTGCCAGCAGCTCGAATCCAGACGACACAGCCCAGTCCTTC.

As regards this clonotype: The final CDR3 position lacks the conserved phenylalanine or tryptophan, pointing to a likely read error. No DNA is shown, since the ends of the CDR3 on it are uncertain; the CDR3 is the one TCRdb lists. This chain connects TRBV7-6 to TRBJ1-1; TRBD1 is the table's D call, not checked against the DNA. The CDR3 spans 11 residues, counting both ends. Germline values: CDR1 SGHVS, CDR2 FNYEAQ. The CDR3 loop is CASSLAPQGFS.

This clonotype was seen only once. The conserved final phenylalanine or tryptophan is absent from the CDR3, which likely points to a read error. Because the CDR3's place on the DNA is in doubt, the DNA is left out and the CDR3 is given as listed by TCRdb. CDR3 amino acids: CASSFQGSGGSDEH. The chain has TRBV7-9 and TRBJ1-6. The germline V gene encodes CDR1 SEHNR and CDR2 FQNEAQ (reference sequence). The CDR3 is 14 residues long, ends included.

The rearrangement uses TRBV9 and TRBJ2-3, with 8 bases lining up with TRBD2. Germline assignment: CDR1 SGDLS and CDR2 YYNGEE. This CDR3 is 14 amino acids long. V shed 3 bases, J shed 14 bases, and the junction held 14 bases outside the gene matches. The CDR3 nucleotides read TGTGCCAGCAGCGGAGCGGGAGACCCGGAGGCGCGGTATTTT. The encoded protein is CASSGAGDPEARYF. Based on the CDR3 plus reference TRBV9 and TRBJ2-3, the full variable domain is DSGVTQTPKHLITATGQRVTLRCSPRSGDLSVYWYQQSLDQGLQFLIQYYNGEERAKGNILERFSAQQFPDLHSELNLSSLELGDSALYFCASSGAGDPEARYFGPGTRLTVL.

A word on this clonotype: The CDR3 carries no conserved terminal phenylalanine or tryptophan, so it likely arises from a read error. The chain employs TRBV7-3 and TRBJ1-1; tentatively, D is TRBD1 (6 bases). This CDR3 is built from 17 residues. Per the germline V gene, CDR1 is SGHTA and CDR2 is FQGTGA. DNA of the CDR3: TGCGCCAGCAGCCAAGACAGGCCAACGCCGTTGAACACTGAAGCTTTCTGT. It specifies CASSQDRPTPLNTEAFC.

A note on this clonotype: It is unclear where the CDR3 begins or ends on the DNA, so no DNA is shown, and the CDR3 is as TCRdb lists it. This sequence joins TRBV7-2 and TRBJ1-5. The germline V gene has CDR1 SGHTA and CDR2 FQGNSA. Ends included, the CDR3 has 17 residues. The CDR3 region is CASSFTSAMSSSSGQGF.

The chain couples TRBV7-9 to TRBJ2-1, with 8 bases that match TRBD1. J was trimmed by 16 bases and V by 3 bases; bases with no gene match: 17. Germline CDR1 and CDR2: SEHNR and FQNEAQ (reference sequence). This CDR3 region has 15 residues. The CDR3 sequence: CASSLSGGADNGYFF. CDR3 bases: TGTGCCAGCAGCTTGTCAGGGGGCGCCGACAATGGCTACTTCTTC.

Comment on this clonotype: It is likely a read error, because the conserved phenylalanine at the end of the CDR3 is missing. The DNA is left out, because the CDR3 cannot be placed on it with certainty; the CDR3 is given as TCRdb lists it. This chain links TRBV2 with TRBJ2-1; the table's TRBD1 call for D was not verified on the DNA. Germline V gene lookup returns CDR1 SNHLY and CDR2 FYNNEI. The CDR3 comprises 16 residues, both ends counted. The CDR3 sequence is CASGDGGTDTQDYRPV.

In this sample, this clonotype turned up a few times. The chain links TRBV2 to TRBJ2-7; 10 nucleotides match TRBD2. After removal of 6 bases from V and 2 bases from J, the junction contained 7 bases not matched to a gene. This CDR3 region has 15 residues. Germline values: CDR1 SNHLY, CDR2 FYNNEI. CDR3 residues: CASRSSGGLAYEQYF. CDR3 bases: TGTGCCAGCAGGTCTAGCGGGGGCCTAGCCTACGAGCAGTACTTC.

Details on this clonotype: The junction departs from germline at one end; a sequencing error may be responsible. The rearrangement joins TRBV7-9 to TRBJ2-7; D possibly matches TRBD1 or TRBD2 (5 bases each). This CDR3 has 14 amino acids. Germline CDR1 and CDR2: SEHNR and FQNEAQ (reference sequence). The CDR3 loop is CASSSEAVGLREQF. The CDR3 DNA reads TGTGCCAGCAGCTCCGAAGCGGTCGGGCTCAGGGAGCAGTTC.

For this clonotype: A read error is possible here, since a much larger clone lies one base away. The chain recombines TRBV7-2 with TRBJ2-7, with D perhaps assigned TRBD1 or TRBD2 (5 bases each). The CDR3 is 14 residues long. The germline V gene encodes CDR1 SGHTA and CDR2 FQGNSA. Trimming removed 3 bases at V and 6 bases at J, with 15 bases between. The CDR3 DNA reads TGTGCCAGCAGCTTCCGGGGCCTAGCCTGCGAGCAGTACTTC. Translated, it gives CASSFRGLACEQYF.

As to this clonotype: This CDR3 is missing its conserved last phenylalanine or tryptophan, likely due to a read error. Because the CDR3's place on the DNA is in doubt, the DNA is left out and the CDR3 is given as listed by TCRdb. V is TRBV9 and J is TRBJ1-1. Looked up from germline, CDR1 is SGDLS and CDR2 is YYNGEE. With termini counted, the CDR3 has 11 amino acids. CDR3: CASGGAGNIQS.

Comments on this clonotype: At one end the junction does not follow the germline gene, possibly because of a read error. The genes are TRBV7-2 and TRBJ2-3; TRBD1 agrees at 7 bases. The CDR3 runs 15 residues. Germline assignment: CDR1 SGHTA and CDR2 FQGNSA. Here the CDR3 DNA reads TGTGCCAGCAGCTTGGGACAGAACTATGGCTACACGCACTATTTT. It translates to CASSLGQNYGYTHYF.